This TCR beta chain was captured in a study of cytomegalovirus exposure and HLA in healthy donors. Study-wide background: Around 85 million unique TCR sequences came from HLA-typed donors in an early release. Of over 350 genotyped donors, 75% to 90% grouped in the Caucasian-associated ancestry cluster. Findings of the study overall: A few of the chains that were CMV-associated were confirmed in vitro to be specific for CMV antigens.

Vbeta (60) and Jbeta (13) primers were used in the PCR. TCRdb's copy holds only in-frame clones and misses some; the assay was immunoSEQ multiplex PCR. The table has some 150,000 clones, roughly 78% seen once. Between the trimmed V and J ends, which lost 9 bases and 4 bases, there was a span of 15 bases. Germline loops: CDR1 MNHEY, CDR2 SMNVEV (reference sequence). The CDR3 runs to 14 residues. Notes on this clone: Antigen unknown.

The sequencing input was PBMCs. This chain links TRBV27 with TRBJ2-2; D uncertain. This TCR was recovered from a man between 50 and 59 years old in good health and CMV-seropositive. The CDR3 DNA sequence: TGTGCCAGTCGGCTGGGCCCGAGCACCGGGGAGCTGTTTTTT. It specifies CASRLGPSTGELFF.